Presented here are 16 T cell receptor beta chains from one specimen sequenced in a study of cytomegalovirus exposure and HLA in healthy donors (dated by TCRdb to 2016 to 2017). The library was made by the immunoSEQ multiplex PCR assay. For the multiplex PCR, a mixture combining 60 forward primers for TCR Vbeta segments and 13 reverse primers for TCR Jbeta segments was used. The clones in this table, taken by TCRdb from immuneACCESS, are in-frame only. Not every clone is retained; where verified, under half of the shortfall comes from an unresolved V gene, and the cause of the rest is unknown. Here the sample has more than 95,000 clones; 81% occur a single time. The ten largest clones add up to 3.9% of the sample. The sequenced material came from PBMCs. The receptors originated from a woman in her 30s in good health and CMV-seronegative.

V and J are TRBV5-6 and TRBJ2-7; 9 bases line up with TRBD1. Germline assignment: CDR1 SGHDT and CDR2 YYEEEE. The CDR3 is 15 residues long. With V trimmed by 4 bases and J by 6 bases, 11 bases remained unmatched. CDR3 sequence: CASSHDRDRVPEQYF. CDR3 nucleotides: TGTGCCAGCAGCCACGACCGGGACAGGGTTCCCGAGCAGTACTTC.

The chain carries TRBV27 and TRBJ2-1, with 11 bases matching TRBD2. Germline V gene sequence: CDR1 MNHEY, CDR2 SMNVEV (reference sequence). Trimming took 6 bases from V and 3 from J; bases not matched to a gene: 22. This CDR3 region has 21 residues. CDR3 sequence: CASSPWGSGTSGGDNYNEQFF. The CDR3 DNA follows: TGTGCCAGCAGCCCATGGGGGTCGGGGACTAGCGGAGGAGACAACTACAATGAGCAGTTCTTC.

Details on this clone: The germline gene is not matched at one end of the junction; a read error may be the cause. Other nucleotide sequences from this sample produce the same CDR3. The V call is TRBV28, the J call TRBJ1-4; D is ambiguous. The germline V gene has CDR1 MDHEN and CDR2 SYDVKM. The CDR3 length is 15 residues. The CDR3 nucleotides read TGCGCCAGCAGAACCGCGTCGGGGAATAATGAAAAACTGTTTTTT. Translated, it gives CASRTASGNNEKLFF.

The sample holds one count of this clone. The gene calls are TRBV28 and TRBJ2-1, with TRBD2 matching 8 bases. The CDR3 covers 15 residues. Germline loops: CDR1 MDHEN, CDR2 SYDVKM. V lost 6 bases and J lost 3; bases outside the gene matches: 7. The CDR3 region is CASSPPTSGYNEQFF. For the CDR3, the DNA is TGTGCCAGCAGCCCCCCAACTAGCGGCTACAATGAGCAGTTCTTC.

The V call is TRBV30, the J call TRBJ1-5; 7 bases are shared with TRBD1. Germline CDR1 is GTSNPN and CDR2 is SVGIG (reference sequence). V lost 4 bases, J lost 1 base, and 1 base stayed unmatched. This CDR3 is built from 13 residues. The CDR3 protein is CAWKGQSNQPQHF. As DNA, the CDR3 is TGTGCCTGGAAGGGACAGAGCAATCAGCCCCAGCATTTT.

This clone was seen only once. This rearrangement joins TRBV28 to TRBJ2-1; 8 bases align to TRBD2. The germline gives CDR1 MDHEN, CDR2 SYDVKM. The V segment lost 4 bases and the J segment 2 bases; nucleotides outside the gene matches: 4. The CDR3 runs to 15 residues. CDR3 DNA: TGTGCCAGCAGTTCTAGCGGGTCCCCCTACAATGAGCAGTTCTTC. Protein: CASSSSGSPYNEQFF.

In its sample, this clone was seen once. The junction shows a germline mismatch at one end, possibly a read error. The rearrangement joins TRBV11-2 to TRBJ2-7, with D perhaps matching TRBD2 (7 bases). From germline, CDR1 is SGHAT and CDR2 FQNNGV. There are 15 residues in the CDR3. CDR3 sequence (DNA): TGTGTCAGCAGCTTGGAGGGGGGGACAACCTACGAGCAGTACTTC. Translation: CVSSLEGGTTYEQYF.

The V and J genes are TRBV5-8 and TRBJ2-1; TRBD1 aligns across 11 bases. The junction had 6 bases not matched to a gene; V was cut back by 2 bases and J by 8 bases. In germline, CDR1 is SGHTS, CDR2 YDEGEE. The CDR3 consists of 15 residues. The CDR3 sequence: CASSFGQGAGDEQFF. DNA for the CDR3: TGTGCCAGCAGCTTCGGACAGGGGGCGGGAGATGAGCAGTTCTTC.

This clone was found a few times. The rearrangement links TRBV6-5 to TRBJ1-4; 7 bases are a match to TRBD1. V lost 5 bases, J lost 8 bases, and 8 bases stayed unmatched. This CDR3 region has 14 residues. Germline V gene lookup returns CDR1 MNHEY and CDR2 SVGAGI. The CDR3 nucleotides read TGTGCCAGCAGTCAAGACAGGGATCGCGAAAAACTGTTTTTT. Translated, it gives CASSQDRDREKLFF.

This chain links TRBV28 with TRBJ2-5; 7 bases line up with TRBD2. The trim removed 3 bases at V and 4 bases at J, leaving 8 bases unmatched. Germline CDR1 is MDHEN and CDR2 is SYDVKM. The CDR3 covers 15 residues. This chain's CDR3 is CASSFRTIAGETQYF. For the CDR3, the DNA is TGTGCCAGCAGTTTCCGGACCATAGCGGGAGAGACCCAGTACTTC.

This clone has only one observation. This chain links TRBV7-9 with TRBJ2-4, with a weak D call TRBD1 (5 bases). The CDR3 runs to 12 residues. V was pared by 2 bases and J by 13 bases, with 12 bases between. Germline-derived CDR1 and CDR2 are SEHNR and FQNEAQ (reference sequence). The CDR3 DNA sequence: TGTGCCAGCAGCTTATGGGGCGGTTCGCAGTACTTC. Protein sequence: CASSLWGGSQYF.

This clone was recorded a few times. The chain joins TRBV28 to TRBJ1-5; 8 nucleotides agree with TRBD1. There are 19 residues in the CDR3. The V and J ends lost 4 bases and 1 base, in that order; junction bases with no gene match: 15. Germline assignment: CDR1 MDHEN and CDR2 SYDVKM. CDR3 sequence: CASSSTQGAGGWSNQPQHF. CDR3 DNA: TGTGCCAGCAGTTCTACCCAGGGGGCTGGCGGTTGGAGCAATCAGCCCCAGCATTTT.

The chain recombines TRBV5-1 with TRBJ1-2; TRBD1 matches 7 bases. This CDR3 region has 14 residues. Germline CDR1 and CDR2: SGHRS and YFSETQ. J was trimmed by 0 bases and V by 4 bases; bases with no gene match: 3. In DNA, the CDR3 is TGCGCCAGCAGCGGAGGGACAGCTAACTATGGCTACACCTTC. As protein: CASSGGTANYGYTF.

V gene TRBV29-1 combines with J gene TRBJ2-5; D is possibly TRBD2 (6 bases). The CDR3 is 14 amino acids. Germline assignment: CDR1 SQVTM and CDR2 ANQGSEA. V lost 4 bases and J 5 bases, leaving 17 bases between the germline ends. The CDR3 spells CSVVGTGVGETQYF. The CDR3 nucleotides are TGCAGCGTTGTTGGGACGGGGGTTGGTGAGACCCAGTACTTC.

The CDR3 DNA sequence: TGTGCCAGCAGTTTACCCGGGACAGGGTTCTACAATGAGCAGTTCTTC. It encodes CASSLPGTGFYNEQFF. The genes are TRBV7-2 and TRBJ2-1; 9 bases agree with TRBD1. Germline V gives CDR1 SGHTA, CDR2 FQGNSA. The CDR3 is 16 amino acids. V trimming: 6 bases; J trimming: 3 bases; junction bases outside the gene matches: 9.

In DNA form, the CDR3 reads TGTGCCAGCAGCTTAGGACCCGGGACACCGAACACTGAAGCTTTCTTT. Its translation: CASSLGPGTPNTEAFF. The chain carries TRBV7-9 and TRBJ1-1; D perhaps matches TRBD1 (6 bases). Germline V gene lookup returns CDR1 SEHNR and CDR2 FQNEAQ (reference sequence). The V gene lost 1 base and the J gene lost 1 base, with 13 bases spanning the gap. This CDR3 comprises 16 residues.